This T cell receptor beta chain comes out of a study of post-analysis software for immune sequencing data. The library was made from cDNA and included unique molecular identifiers. T cells numbering 1 to 10 million yielded cDNA molecules that totaled about 500,000. TCRdb itself ran the PCR reads through MiXCR, one entry per CDR3 protein. Of hundreds of thousands of distinct CDR3 sequences in the sample, around 27% were seen once. Trimming left V 4 bases short and J 0 bases short, with 5 bases between. Germline CDR1 reads MNHNY; CDR2 reads SVGAGI (reference sequence). CDR3 length: 13 amino acids. This clonotype was observed at least ten times. Its antigen is not identified. General study points: Significantly lower normalized Chao1 diversity was found in patients with multiple sclerosis relative to controls. There were roughly five TRBV segments more frequent in patients than controls, and TRBV5-6, TRBV5-1 and TRBV20-1 were among them.

This chain links TRBV6-6 with TRBJ2-3; D uncertain. What was sequenced was blood. The source is a girl aged 10-17 years with multiple sclerosis. Here the CDR3 reads CASSFQSTDTQYF. CDR3 bases: TGTGCCAGCAGTTTCCAGAGCACAGATACGCAGTATTTT.